This TCR beta chain was retrieved from a study of T cells in localized non-small cell lung cancer (dated by TCRdb to 2019 to 2021). About the study as a whole: The study analyzed T cell repertoires of hundreds of early-stage NSCLC patients, comparing tumors and uninvolved tumor-adjacent lungs. The cohort comprised roughly 220 treatment-naïve NSCLC patients with resected, localized lung tumors. NSCLC patients had a mean age of approximately 66 years, and 120 to 150 were male and more than 90 female.

Details on this clone: What this receptor recognizes is not known. One base away there is no much larger clone; base qualities are not given.

TCR beta CDR3 regions were sequenced from DNA using the immunoSEQ Assay. As for the authors' bioinformatics: To compute T cell density, TCR beta template counts were normalized to usable DNA, which was estimated by amplifying housekeeping genes. Using the preseqR package, richness was estimated by extrapolating to 120,000 templates for tissue samples and 400,000 templates for PBMC samples. Clonality was taken to be one minus Pielou's evenness. Tissue-enriched TCRs were identified through differential abundance testing performed on productive amino-acid clonotypes, with a minimum total count of 5 and an alpha of 0.1. The Jaccard Index and the Morisita Overlap Index were used to measure repertoire overlap between compartments. TCR beta CDR3s were clustered by GLIPH together with public tetramer-defined viral CDR3s, and at least three viral sequences plus V-gene enrichment were required for viral motifs. As stored in TCRdb, this immuneACCESS dataset retains in-frame rearrangements with V and J assigned. A fraction of the clones does not appear; measured against another copy, unresolved V genes explain less than half of the discrepancy, and the remainder lacks a known reason. The V and J calls and clone size were taken over from that table, and D and trimming were inferred from the DNA. This sample comprises approximately 4,500 clones, 90% to 95% of them detected only once. Of the sample, 2.5% to 3.5% falls within the top ten clones.

At diagnosis, peripheral blood, uninvolved tumor-adjacent lung and tumor were collected and stored as a combination of fresh-frozen and FFPE material. For TCR repertoire profiling, blood samples were analyzed as peripheral blood mononuclear cells. Here is what the overall study found, with its caveats: Since the design was exploratory, TCR variables were selected using unadjusted p-values with no false-discovery rate correction. Higher T cell density in blood was associated with longer overall survival, whereas higher clonality in adjacent lung was associated with shorter survival. A median of approximately 53 of the top 100 tumor clones turned up in the paired uninvolved adjacent lung, and 25 to 35 of those clones also ranked among the top 100 of that same adjacent lung. Uninvolved tumor-adjacent lung showed the highest T cell clonality, higher than tumor, which suggests more focused antigenic responses in the uninvolved tumor-adjacent lung. Because multi-region tumor sequencing was not performed, intratumor heterogeneity could not be ruled out.

Relative to germline, V is 4 bases shorter and J is 8 bases shorter, with 15 bases between their ends. CDR1 and CDR2 are drawn from the germline V gene: MDHEN, SYDVKM. There are 14 amino acids in the CDR3, from cysteine to phenylalanine inclusive. The read is trimmed to its CDR3 DNA, 42 bases read in frame from base 1. The TCR comes from a woman aged 40-75 years with stage I lung adenocarcinoma. The sample consisted of peripheral blood, taken before any cancer treatment. In this chain, TRBV28 is recombined with TRBJ2-1, and the D gene may be TRBD2, 6 bases matching. The CDR3 is CASSSGTSSHEQFF. The DNA is as follows: TGTGCCAGCAGTTCCGGGACTTCCAGCCATGAGCAGTTCTTC. The reference TRBV28 and TRBJ2-1 proteins fill in what lies around the CDR3, so the full variable domain reads DVKVTQSSRYLVKRTGEKVFLECVQDMDHENMFWYRQDPGLGLRLIYFSYDVKMKEKGDIPEGYSVSREKKERFSLILESASTNQTSMYLCASSSGTSSHEQFFGPGTRLTVL.